The clone carrying this T cell receptor (beta chain) was detected once. This specimen comes from a study of shared clonotypes between healthy human individuals. Tens of thousands of T cell genomes (roughly 0.2 ug DNA) went into each sorted-subset replicate. Repertoires were generated with immunoSEQ multiplex PCR, while TCRdb's copy carries only in-frame clones and drops some. Of about 1 million clones listed, approximately 72% are singletons. The CDR3 extends over 16 amino acids. Germline CDR1 is MDHEN and CDR2 is SYDVKM. V was clipped by 3 bases and J by 0 bases, with 11 bases between them. Sequencing input: memory CD4+ T cells sorted from blood. Subset of the sample: CD45RA-negative fraction. This TCR was sampled from a man aged 18-30 years in good health. V and J are TRBV28 and TRBJ1-4; a possible D gene is TRBD1 (5 bases). In DNA form, the CDR3 reads TGTGCCAGCAGTTTTCGTCCGGGGGCAACTAATGAAAAACTGTTTTTT. Translation gives CASSFRPGATNEKLFF.